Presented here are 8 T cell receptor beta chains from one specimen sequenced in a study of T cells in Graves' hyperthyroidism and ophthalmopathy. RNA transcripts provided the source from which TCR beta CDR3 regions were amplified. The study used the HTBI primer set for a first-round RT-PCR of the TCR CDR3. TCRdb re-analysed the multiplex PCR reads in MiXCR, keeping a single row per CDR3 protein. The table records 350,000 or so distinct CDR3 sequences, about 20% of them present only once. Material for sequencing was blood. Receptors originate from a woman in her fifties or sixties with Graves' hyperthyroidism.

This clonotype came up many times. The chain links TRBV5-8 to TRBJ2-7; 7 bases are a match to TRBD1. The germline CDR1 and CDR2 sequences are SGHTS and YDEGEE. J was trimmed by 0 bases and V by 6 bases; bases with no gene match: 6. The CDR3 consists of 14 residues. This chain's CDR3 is CASNDRASSYEQYF. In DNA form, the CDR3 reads TGTGCCAGCAACGACAGGGCAAGCTCCTACGAGCAGTACTTC. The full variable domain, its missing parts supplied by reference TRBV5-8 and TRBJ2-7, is EAGVTQSPTHLIKTRGQQATLRCSPISGHTSVYWYQQALGLGLQFLLWYDEGEERNRGNFPPRFSGRQFPNYSSELNVNALELEDSALYLCASNDRASSYEQYFGPGTRLTVT.

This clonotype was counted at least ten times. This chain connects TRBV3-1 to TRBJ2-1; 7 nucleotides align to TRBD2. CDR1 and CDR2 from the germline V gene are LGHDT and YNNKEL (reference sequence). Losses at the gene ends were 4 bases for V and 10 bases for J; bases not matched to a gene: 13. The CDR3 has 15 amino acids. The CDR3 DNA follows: TGTGCCAGCAGCCTACGAGAAGCGGGGAAGCTAGAGCAGTTCTTC. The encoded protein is CASSLREAGKLEQFF.

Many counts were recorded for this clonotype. The chain's CDR3 is CASSSGGMPREQYF. CDR3 nucleotide sequence: TGTGCCAGCAGTTCGGGCGGGATGCCTCGCGAGCAGTACTTC. The chain carries TRBV28 and TRBJ2-7, with a weak D call TRBD2 (6 bases). Trimming left V 4 bases short and J 6 bases short, with 16 bases between. The CDR3 contains 14 residues. From germline, CDR1 is MDHEN and CDR2 SYDVKM.

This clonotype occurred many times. The CDR3 sequence: CSALAGVSDTQYF. The CDR3, as DNA: TGCAGTGCTTTAGCGGGGGTCTCAGATACGCAGTATTTT. The genes are TRBV20-1 and TRBJ2-3; 9 positions match TRBD2. The V segment lost 5 bases and the J segment 4 bases; nucleotides outside the gene matches: 4. The CDR3 covers 13 residues. Germline CDR1 and CDR2: DFQATT and SNEGSKA (reference sequence).

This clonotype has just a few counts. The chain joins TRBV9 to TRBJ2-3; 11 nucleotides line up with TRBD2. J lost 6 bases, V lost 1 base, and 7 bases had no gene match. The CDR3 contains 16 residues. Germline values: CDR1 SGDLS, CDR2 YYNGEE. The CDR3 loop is CASSVISGGAGDTQYF. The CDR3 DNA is TGTGCCAGCAGCGTAATTAGCGGGGGGGCGGGGGATACGCAGTATTTT.

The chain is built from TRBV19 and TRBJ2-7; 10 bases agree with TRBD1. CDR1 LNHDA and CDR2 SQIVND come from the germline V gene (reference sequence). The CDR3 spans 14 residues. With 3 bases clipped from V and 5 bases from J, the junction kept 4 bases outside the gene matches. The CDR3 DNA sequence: TGTGCCAGTAGTATTCCCGGGACAGGGGACGAGCAGTACGTC. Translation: CASSIPGTGDEQYV.

CDR3 amino acids: CASSPMKMGLAGTDTQYF. The CDR3 region has the DNA TGTGCCAGCAGCCCTATGAAAATGGGACTAGCGGGCACAGATACGCAGTATTTT. The chain is built from TRBV6-2 or TRBV6-3 and TRBJ2-3; 11 bases are a match to TRBD2. The CDR3 has 18 residues. V shed 6 bases, J shed 1 base, and the junction held 12 bases outside the gene matches. Germline V gene lookup returns CDR1 MNHEY and CDR2 SVGEGT.

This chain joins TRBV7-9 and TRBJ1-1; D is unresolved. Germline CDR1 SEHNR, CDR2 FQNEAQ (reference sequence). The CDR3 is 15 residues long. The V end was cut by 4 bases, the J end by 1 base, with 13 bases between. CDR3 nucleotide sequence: TGTGCCAGCAGCTCCTCCATTGTGGGGAACACTGAAGCTTTCTTT. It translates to CASSSSIVGNTEAFF.